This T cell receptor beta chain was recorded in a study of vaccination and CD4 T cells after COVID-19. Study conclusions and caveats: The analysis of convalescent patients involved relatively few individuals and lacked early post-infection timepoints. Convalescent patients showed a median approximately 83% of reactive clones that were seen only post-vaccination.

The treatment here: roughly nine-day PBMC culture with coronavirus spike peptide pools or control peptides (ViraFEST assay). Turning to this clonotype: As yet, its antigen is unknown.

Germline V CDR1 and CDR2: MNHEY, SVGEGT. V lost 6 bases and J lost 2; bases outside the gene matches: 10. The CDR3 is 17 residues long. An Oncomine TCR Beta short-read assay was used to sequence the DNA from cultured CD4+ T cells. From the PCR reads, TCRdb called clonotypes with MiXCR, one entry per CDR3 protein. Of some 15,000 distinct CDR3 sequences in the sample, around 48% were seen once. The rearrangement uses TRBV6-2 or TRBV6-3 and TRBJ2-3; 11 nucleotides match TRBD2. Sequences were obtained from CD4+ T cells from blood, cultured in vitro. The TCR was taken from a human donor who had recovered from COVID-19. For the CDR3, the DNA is TGTGCCAGCAGATCTCCCAGACTAGCGGGATACACAGATACGCAGTATTTT. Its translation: CASRSPRLAGYTDTQYF.